Listed below are T cell receptor beta chains from one sample, sequenced in a study of blood T cell repertoires in COVID-19. Profiled with immunoSEQ multiplex PCR; TCRdb holds only in-frame clones, not every one. The table records more than 95,000 clones, about four fifths of them present only once. Sequencing was performed on peripheral blood. The receptors were sampled from a woman aged 80 or over with active or convalescent COVID-19. Both conserved end residues are part of each CDR3. Each record gives: clone size, J gene, V gene, D gene, CDR3 protein, CDR3 DNA. The D gene is left open where the match is weak. Clone size is stated in some rows and not others, as once, few, many or a class when expanded.

few TRBJ2-7 TRBV15 - CATSRARSYEQYF TGTGCCACCAGCAGGGCACGCTCTTACGAGCAGTACTTC
- TRBJ2-5 TRBV6-5 TRBD2 CASSFGLAGGQETQYF TGTGCCAGCAGTTTTGGACTAGCGGGAGGGCAAGAGACCCAGTACTTC
- TRBJ1-1 TRBV28 - CASSLDYRATVQAFF TGTGCCAGCAGTTTGGATTACAGGGCCACGGTTCAAGCTTTCTTT
- TRBJ2-1 TRBV18 TRBD2 CASSPPVGTSGRTTYSGQFF TGTGCCAGCTCACCTCCTGTTGGGACTAGCGGGAGGACTACCTATTCGGGGCAGTTCTTC
- TRBJ2-5 TRBV4-3 TRBD2 CASSQDTSGIGETQYF TGCGCCAGCAGCCAAGATACTAGCGGGATTGGAGAGACCCAGTACTTC
- TRBJ1-5 TRBV28 - CASSLWPGREGSNQPQHF TGTGCCAGCAGTTTATGGCCTGGCAGGGAGGGGAGCAATCAGCCCCAGCATTTT
once TRBJ1-5 TRBV19 - CASSSLSGGNQPQHF TGTGCCAGTAGTTCCCTCTCAGGGGGCAATCAGCCCCAGCATTTT
- TRBJ1-1 TRBV28 TRBD1 CASSPGGQPNTEAFF TGTGCCAGCAGTCCCGGGGGACAGCCGAACACTGAAGCTTTCTTT
- TRBJ2-5 TRBV7-2 TRBD2 CASSLGLAGGSQETQYF TGTGCCAGCAGCTTAGGGCTAGCGGGGGGAAGTCAAGAGACCCAGTACTTC
- TRBJ1-5 TRBV20-1 - CSASAQGKPQHF TGCAGTGCTAGTGCACAGGGAAAGCCCCAGCATTTT
- TRBJ1-2 TRBV7-3 - CASSFSVESGYTF TGTGCCAGCAGCTTCTCGGTGGAGTCGGGCTACACCTTC
once TRBJ1-1 TRBV25-1 - CASKKSLQAFF TGTGCCAGCAAAAAGTCCCTGCAGGCTTTCTTT
- TRBJ1-6 TRBV12-3/TRBV12-4 TRBD1 CASSPGQNSPLHF TGTGCCAGCAGTCCGGGACAGAATTCACCCCTCCACTTT
once TRBJ1-6 TRBV5-6 TRBD1 CASSLRDSRYNSPLHF TGTGCCAGCAGCTTGCGGGACAGCCGATATAATTCACCCCTCCACTTT
- TRBJ2-1 TRBV4-2 TRBD2 CASSQTHGTSGSNEQFF TGTGCCAGCAGCCAAACCCATGGGACTAGCGGGAGCAATGAGCAGTTCTTC
- TRBJ2-6 TRBV5-5 - CATQQTPSGANVLTF TGTGCCACCCAACAAACCCCCTCTGGGGCCAACGTCCTGACTTTC
- TRBJ2-1 TRBV10-3 TRBD2 CAISDLAGYNEQFF TGTGCCATCAGTGATCTAGCGGGGTACAATGAGCAGTTCTTC
- TRBJ2-7 TRBV6-2/TRBV6-3 TRBD2 CASSRPRLAGGEPVYEQYF TGTGCCAGCAGTAGGCCCCGACTAGCGGGAGGAGAACCGGTCTACGAGCAGTACTTC
- TRBJ2-3 TRBV30 - CAWSVRGDTQYF TGTGCCTGGAGTGTACGGGGGGATACGCAGTATTTT
- TRBJ2-1 TRBV6-1 - CASSEIGVEQFF TGTGCCAGCAGTGAAATCGGAGTAGAGCAGTTCTTC
- TRBJ1-1 TRBV19 TRBD1 CASSIVAGGGGTEAFF TGTGCCAGTAGTATCGTCGCAGGGGGAGGAGGGACTGAAGCTTTCTTT
- TRBJ2-5 TRBV2 TRBD2 CASSERRGGQQETQYF TGTGCCAGCAGTGAGAGGCGGGGGGGCCAACAAGAGACCCAGTACTTC
- TRBJ2-7 TRBV6-5 TRBD2 CASSYATSGSYEQYF TGTGCCAGCAGTTACGCGACTAGCGGTTCCTACGAGCAGTACTTC
- TRBJ2-5 TRBV19 - CASSLSGGLSQETQYF TGTGCCAGTAGCCTCTCAGGGGGGTTATCCCAAGAGACCCAGTACTTC
- TRBJ1-4 TRBV12-3/TRBV12-4 TRBD1 CASSARTGEKLFF TGTGCCAGCAGTGCCCGGACAGGCGAAAAACTGTTTTTT
- TRBJ1-1 TRBV3-1/TRBV3-2 - CASSQGVGAEAFF TGTGCCAGCAGCCAAGGCGTAGGGGCTGAAGCTTTCTTT
once TRBJ1-2 TRBV19 - CASSMKAGDNYGYTF TGTGCCAGTAGTATGAAGGCAGGGGATAACTATGGCTACACCTTC
- TRBJ2-5 TRBV5-5 TRBD2 CASSEKMGPGGLAQYF TGTGCCAGCAGCGAGAAAATGGGACCGGGGGGTCTCGCCCAGTACTTC
- TRBJ1-2 TRBV7-2 TRBD1 CASSLRQGARGYTF TGTGCCAGCAGCCTTAGACAGGGGGCCCGCGGCTACACCTTC
- TRBJ2-1 TRBV6-2/TRBV6-3 TRBD2 CASSQHDGGASYNEQFF TGTGCCAGCAGTCAACATGACGGGGGGGCCTCCTACAATGAGCAGTTCTTC
- TRBJ1-1 TRBV5-6 TRBD1 CASSFMDRETEAFF TGTGCCAGCAGCTTTATGGACAGGGAAACTGAAGCTTTCTTT
- TRBJ2-6 TRBV28 - CASRTLPGAGANVLTF TGTGCCAGCAGAACCCTGCCAGGGGCTGGGGCCAACGTCCTGACTTTC
- TRBJ2-7 TRBV6-2/TRBV6-3 TRBD1 CASSYSGPGTENPYEQYF TGTGCCAGCAGTTACTCCGGCCCCGGGACAGAAAATCCCTACGAGCAGTACTTC
- TRBJ1-6 TRBV4-1 - CASSHLWPSPLHF TGCGCCAGCAGCCACTTATGGCCTAGTCCCCTCCACTTT
- TRBJ1-1 TRBV28 TRBD1 CASSPLYPGTGIPEAFF TGTGCCAGCAGTCCCCTCTACCCCGGGACAGGGATTCCTGAAGCTTTCTTT
- TRBJ1-1 TRBV2 - CASSDDRSEFSEAFF TGTGCCAGCAGCGATGACAGATCAGAGTTCAGTGAAGCTTTCTTT
- TRBJ1-5 TRBV18 - CASSPTGYSNSNQPQHF TGTGCCAGCTCACCAACAGGGTACTCAAATAGCAATCAGCCCCAGCATTTT
- TRBJ2-7 TRBV5-5 - CASSLASTPTHEQYF TGTGCCAGCAGCTTGGCCTCGACTCCGACCCACGAGCAGTACTTC